This TCR beta chain was captured in a study of T cells in Graves' hyperthyroidism and ophthalmopathy. Cells are PBMCs isolated from 10 ml of fresh blood. CDR1 and CDR2 (germline): MNHEY, SMNVEV (reference sequence). The CDR3 has 16 amino acids. The ends lost 6 bases at V and 1 base at J; junction bases unmatched: 8. This clonotype was seen many times. Its antigen is still unknown. Findings and limits, study-wide: In the blood, most expanded thyroid clonotypes above 0.001 appeared as well. Prediction of ophthalmopathy progression came a median roughly 6.6 months pre-onset. Ophthalmopathy could be told apart from stable hyperthyroidism with a 13 V-J model.

Authors of the study amplified TCR beta CDR3 regions from RNA transcripts. The HTBI primer set drove a first-round RT-PCR of the TCR CDR3. A single record per CDR3 protein comes from TCRdb applying MiXCR to the multiplex PCR reads. The data contain about 360,000 distinct CDR3 sequences, less than 15% of them seen just once; the ten biggest clones take up 9.2%. The chain combines TRBV27 with TRBJ1-2; 10 nucleotides match TRBD1. The source material was blood. The receptor comes from a woman between 18 and 29 years old with Graves' hyperthyroidism. CDR3 amino acids: CASSPTGGIGNYGYTF. In DNA form, the CDR3 reads TGTGCCAGCAGCCCGACAGGGGGCATCGGTAACTATGGCTACACCTTC.